This T cell receptor beta chain appears in the sequencing data of a study of T-cell reconstitution after alpha-beta-depleted transplantation in children. Broader study findings: The origin of high day-60 TCRbeta diversity in some patients lay in surviving recipient T cells and thymic progenitors. Expanded graft clones, several hundred of them, were reportedly the source of alpha-beta T cells about two months after transplant. Once a year had passed after transplant, T-cell counts and diversity came mostly from newly produced T cells.

This CDR3 spans 14 amino acids. The V gene's germline CDR1 is SGHTA and CDR2 FQGTGA. With V trimmed by 5 bases and J by 7 bases, 7 bases remained unmatched. Unique molecular identifiers were built into the TCRbeta library. TCRdb re-called the PCR reads through MiXCR, storing one row per CDR3 protein. The sample carries roughly 280,000 distinct CDR3 sequences, 11% recorded once. In this sample, this clonotype turned up many times. Its antigen remains unidentified. The clonotype originates from a male patient between 2 and 10 years old who had a stem cell transplant for chronic granulomatous disease, so the T cells may come from the graft donor. This chain joins TRBV7-3 and TRBJ2-1; 8 nucleotides match TRBD2. This material consisted of peripheral blood, taken 180 days after TCRalphabeta/CD19-depleted stem cell transplant. Here the CDR3 reads CASSLTSGGNEQFF. CDR3 DNA sequence: TGTGCCAGCAGCCTTACTAGCGGCGGGAATGAGCAGTTCTTC.